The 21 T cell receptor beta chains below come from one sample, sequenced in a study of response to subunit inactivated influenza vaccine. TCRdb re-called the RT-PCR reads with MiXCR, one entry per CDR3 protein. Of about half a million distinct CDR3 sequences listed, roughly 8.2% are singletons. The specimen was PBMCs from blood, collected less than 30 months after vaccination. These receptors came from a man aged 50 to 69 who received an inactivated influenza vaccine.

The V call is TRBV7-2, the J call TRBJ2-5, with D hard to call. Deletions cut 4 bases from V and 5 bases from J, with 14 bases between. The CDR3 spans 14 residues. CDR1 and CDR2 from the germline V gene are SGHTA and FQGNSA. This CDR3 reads CASSWTSLGETQYF. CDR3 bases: TGTGCCAGCAGCTGGACCTCCTTAGGGGAGACCCAGTACTTC. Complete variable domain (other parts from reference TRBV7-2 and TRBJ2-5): GAGVSQSPSNKVTEKGKDVELRCDPISGHTALYWYRQSLGQGLEFLIYFQGNSAPDKSGLPSDRFSAERTGGSVSTLTIQRTQQEDSAVYLCASSWTSLGETQYFGPGTRLLVL.

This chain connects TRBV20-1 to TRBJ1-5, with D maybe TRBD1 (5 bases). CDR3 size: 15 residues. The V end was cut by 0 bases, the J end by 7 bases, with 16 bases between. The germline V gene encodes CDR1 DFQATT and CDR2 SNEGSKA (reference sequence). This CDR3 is CSARDRGTRWQPQHF. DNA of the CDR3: TGCAGTGCTAGAGATCGGGGGACTCGATGGCAGCCCCAGCATTTT.

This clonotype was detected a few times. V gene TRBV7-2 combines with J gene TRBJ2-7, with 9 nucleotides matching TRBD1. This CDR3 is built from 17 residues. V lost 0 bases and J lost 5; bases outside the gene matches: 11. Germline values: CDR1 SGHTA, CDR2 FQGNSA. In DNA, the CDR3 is TGTGCCAGCAGCTTAGCCCACCCTAGGGACAGGGTCCACGAGCAGTACTTC. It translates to CASSLAHPRDRVHEQYF.

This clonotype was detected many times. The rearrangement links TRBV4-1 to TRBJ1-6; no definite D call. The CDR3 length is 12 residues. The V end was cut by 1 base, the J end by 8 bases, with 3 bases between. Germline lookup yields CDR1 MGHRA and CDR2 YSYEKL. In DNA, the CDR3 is TGCGCCAGCAGCCAAGCTGATTCACCCCTCCACTTT. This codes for CASSQADSPLHF.

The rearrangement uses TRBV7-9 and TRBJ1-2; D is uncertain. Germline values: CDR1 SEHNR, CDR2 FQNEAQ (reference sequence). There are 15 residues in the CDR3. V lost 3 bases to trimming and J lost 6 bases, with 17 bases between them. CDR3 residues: CASSFPQPKADGYTF. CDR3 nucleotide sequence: TGTGCCAGCAGCTTTCCGCAACCTAAAGCCGATGGCTACACCTTC.

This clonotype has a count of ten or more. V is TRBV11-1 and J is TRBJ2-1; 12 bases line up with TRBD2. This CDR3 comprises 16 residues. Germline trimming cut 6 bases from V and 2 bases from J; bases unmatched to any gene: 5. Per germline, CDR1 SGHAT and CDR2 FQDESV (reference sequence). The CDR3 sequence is CASSPPSGRAYNEQFF. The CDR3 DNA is TGTGCCAGCAGTCCACCTAGCGGGAGGGCCTACAATGAGCAGTTCTTC.

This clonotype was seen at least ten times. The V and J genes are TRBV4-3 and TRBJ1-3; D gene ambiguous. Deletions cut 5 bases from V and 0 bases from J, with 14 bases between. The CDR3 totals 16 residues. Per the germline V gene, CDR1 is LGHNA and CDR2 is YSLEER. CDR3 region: CASSTSRTHSGNTIYF. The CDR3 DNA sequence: TGCGCCAGCAGCACCTCTCGGACCCACTCTGGAAACACCATATATTTT.

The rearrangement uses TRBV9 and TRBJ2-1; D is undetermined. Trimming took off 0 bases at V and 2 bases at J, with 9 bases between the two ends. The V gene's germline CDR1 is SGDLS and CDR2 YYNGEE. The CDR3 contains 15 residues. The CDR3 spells CASSVGADPYNEQFF. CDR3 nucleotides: TGTGCCAGCAGCGTAGGCGCGGATCCCTACAATGAGCAGTTCTTC.

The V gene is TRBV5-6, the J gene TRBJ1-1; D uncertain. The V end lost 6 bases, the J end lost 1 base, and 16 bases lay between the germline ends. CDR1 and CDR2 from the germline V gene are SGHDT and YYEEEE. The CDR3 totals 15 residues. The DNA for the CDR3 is TGTGCCAGCAAATCCCTTGCCAGGACGAACACTGAAGCTTTCTTT. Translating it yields CASKSLARTNTEAFF.

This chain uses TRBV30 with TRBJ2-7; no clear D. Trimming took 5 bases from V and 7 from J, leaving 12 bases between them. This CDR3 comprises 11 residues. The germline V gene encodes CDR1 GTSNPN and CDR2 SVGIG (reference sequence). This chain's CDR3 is CAWARVGEQYF. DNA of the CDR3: TGTGCCTGGGCGAGAGTTGGGGAGCAGTACTTC.

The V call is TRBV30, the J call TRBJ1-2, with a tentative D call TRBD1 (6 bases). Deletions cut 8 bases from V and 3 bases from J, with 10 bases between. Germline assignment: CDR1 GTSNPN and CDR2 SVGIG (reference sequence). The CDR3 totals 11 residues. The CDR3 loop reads CAGRQDYGYTF. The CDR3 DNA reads TGTGCCGGCAGACAGGACTATGGCTACACCTTC.

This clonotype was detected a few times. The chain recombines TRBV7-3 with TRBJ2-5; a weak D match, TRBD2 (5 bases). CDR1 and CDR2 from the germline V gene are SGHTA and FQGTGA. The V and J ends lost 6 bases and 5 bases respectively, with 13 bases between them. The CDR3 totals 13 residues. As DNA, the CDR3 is TGTGCCAGCAGTTATAAGTCTAGCGAGACCCAGTACTTC. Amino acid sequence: CASSYKSSETQYF.

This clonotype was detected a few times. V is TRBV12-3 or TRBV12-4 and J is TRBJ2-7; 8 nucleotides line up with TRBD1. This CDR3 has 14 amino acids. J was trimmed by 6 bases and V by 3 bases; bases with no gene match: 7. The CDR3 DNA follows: TGTGCCAGCAGTTTTTCAGGGGGCCGGGGCGAGCAGTACTTC. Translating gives CASSFSGGRGEQYF.

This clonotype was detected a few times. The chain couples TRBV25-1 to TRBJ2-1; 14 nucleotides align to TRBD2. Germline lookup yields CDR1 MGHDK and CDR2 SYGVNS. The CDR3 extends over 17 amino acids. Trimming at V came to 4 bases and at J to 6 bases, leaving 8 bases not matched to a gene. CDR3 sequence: CASSVIGLAGGSNEQFF. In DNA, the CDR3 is TGTGCCAGCAGTGTAATCGGACTAGCGGGAGGTAGCAATGAGCAGTTCTTC.

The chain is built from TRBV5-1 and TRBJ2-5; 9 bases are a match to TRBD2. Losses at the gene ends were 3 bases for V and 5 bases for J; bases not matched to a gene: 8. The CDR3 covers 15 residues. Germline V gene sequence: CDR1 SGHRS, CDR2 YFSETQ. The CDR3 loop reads CASSSGGTSKETQYF. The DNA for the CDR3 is TGCGCCAGCAGCTCTGGGGGGACTAGCAAGGAGACCCAGTACTTC.

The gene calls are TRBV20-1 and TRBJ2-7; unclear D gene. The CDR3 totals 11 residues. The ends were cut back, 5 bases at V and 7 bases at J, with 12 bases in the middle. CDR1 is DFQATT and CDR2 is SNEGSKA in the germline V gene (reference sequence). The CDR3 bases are TGCAGTGCTCCATCCCTCCGGGAGCAGTACTTC. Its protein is CSAPSLREQYF.

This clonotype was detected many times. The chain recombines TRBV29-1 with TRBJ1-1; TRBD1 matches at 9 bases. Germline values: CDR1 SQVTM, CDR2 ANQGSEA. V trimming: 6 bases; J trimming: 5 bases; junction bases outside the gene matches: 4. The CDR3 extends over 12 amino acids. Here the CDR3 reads CSVEDRGTEAFF. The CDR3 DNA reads TGCAGCGTCGAGGACAGGGGTACTGAAGCTTTCTTT.

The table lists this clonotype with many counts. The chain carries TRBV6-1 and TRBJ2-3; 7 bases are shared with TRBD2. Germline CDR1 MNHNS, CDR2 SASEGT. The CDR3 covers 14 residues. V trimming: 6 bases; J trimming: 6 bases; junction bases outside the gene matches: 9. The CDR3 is CASRKERGRDTQYF. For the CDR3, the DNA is TGTGCCAGCAGAAAGGAGCGGGGTAGGGATACGCAGTATTTT.

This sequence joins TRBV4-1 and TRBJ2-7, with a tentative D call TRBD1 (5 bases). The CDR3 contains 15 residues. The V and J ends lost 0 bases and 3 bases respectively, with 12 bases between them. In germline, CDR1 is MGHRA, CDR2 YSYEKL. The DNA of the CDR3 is TGCGCCAGCAGCCAAGAGTCCCAGGGCAACTACGAGCAGTACTTC. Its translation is CASSQESQGNYEQYF.

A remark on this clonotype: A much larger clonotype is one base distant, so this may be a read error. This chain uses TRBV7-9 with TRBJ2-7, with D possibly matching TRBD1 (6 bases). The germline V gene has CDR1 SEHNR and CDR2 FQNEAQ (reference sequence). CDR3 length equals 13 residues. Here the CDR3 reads CASSLDRNYERYF. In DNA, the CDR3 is TGTGCCAGCAGTCTTGACAGGAACTACGAGCGGTACTTC.

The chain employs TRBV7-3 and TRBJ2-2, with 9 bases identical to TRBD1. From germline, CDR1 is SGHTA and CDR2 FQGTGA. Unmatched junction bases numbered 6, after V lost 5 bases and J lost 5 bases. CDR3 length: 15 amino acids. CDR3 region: CASSPGTGTTGELFF. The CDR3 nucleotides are TGTGCCAGCAGCCCCGGGACAGGGACAACCGGGGAGCTGTTTTTT.